This T cell receptor (beta chain) appears in the sequencing data of a study of blood T cell repertoires in COVID-19. Study as a whole: T cells, B-cell-depleted T cells, or PBMCs provided the cDNA or gDNA that served as material.

In the original processing: The authors estimated nucleated cell counts from reference gene primer amplification. Measured with immunoSEQ multiplex PCR; TCRdb has only the in-frame clones, and not every one. For V, J and clone size, that table is used; D and trimming come from the DNA. The table has hundreds of thousands of clones, 70% to 90% seen once; the top ten hold approximately 1.3%. Between the trimmed V and J ends, which lost 4 bases and 4 bases, there was a span of 8 bases. The V gene's germline CDR1 is SGHKS and CDR2 YYEKEE (reference sequence). The CDR3 is 12 residues long. Sequencing was carried out using peripheral blood. This receptor was taken from a man of 80 years or more with acute or convalescent COVID-19. The rearrangement joins TRBV5-5 to TRBJ1-2; D not certain. The chain's CDR3 is CASSQDTYGYTF. CDR3 DNA sequence: TGTGCCAGCAGCCAAGACACCTATGGCTACACCTTC.